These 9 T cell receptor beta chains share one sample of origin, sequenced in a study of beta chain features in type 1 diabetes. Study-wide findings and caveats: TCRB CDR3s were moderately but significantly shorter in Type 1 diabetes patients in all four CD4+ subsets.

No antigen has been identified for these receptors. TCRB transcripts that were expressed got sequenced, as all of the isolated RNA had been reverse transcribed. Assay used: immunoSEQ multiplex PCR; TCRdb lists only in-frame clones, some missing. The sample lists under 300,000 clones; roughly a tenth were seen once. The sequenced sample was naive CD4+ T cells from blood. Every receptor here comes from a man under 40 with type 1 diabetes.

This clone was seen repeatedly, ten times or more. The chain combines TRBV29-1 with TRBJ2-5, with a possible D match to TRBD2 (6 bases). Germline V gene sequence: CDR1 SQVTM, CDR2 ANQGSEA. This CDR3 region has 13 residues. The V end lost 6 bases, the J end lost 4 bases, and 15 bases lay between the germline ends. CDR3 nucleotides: TGCAGCGTCGTGACTAGTCCTCCAGAGACCCAGTACTTC. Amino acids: CSVVTSPPETQYF.

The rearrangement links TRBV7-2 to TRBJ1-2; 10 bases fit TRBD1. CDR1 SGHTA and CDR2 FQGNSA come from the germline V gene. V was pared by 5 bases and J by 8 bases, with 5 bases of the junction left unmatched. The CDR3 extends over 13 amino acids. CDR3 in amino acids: CASSPRQGAGYTF. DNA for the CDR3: TGTGCCAGCAGCCCCCGACAGGGGGCCGGCTACACCTTC.

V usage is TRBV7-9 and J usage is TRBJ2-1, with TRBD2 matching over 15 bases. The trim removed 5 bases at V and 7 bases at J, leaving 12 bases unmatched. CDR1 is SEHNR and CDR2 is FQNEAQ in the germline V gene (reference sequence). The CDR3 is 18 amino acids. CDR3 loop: CASSRGLAGGPWRNEQFF. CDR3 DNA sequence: TGTGCCAGCAGCAGAGGACTAGCGGGGGGGCCTTGGAGGAATGAGCAGTTCTTC.

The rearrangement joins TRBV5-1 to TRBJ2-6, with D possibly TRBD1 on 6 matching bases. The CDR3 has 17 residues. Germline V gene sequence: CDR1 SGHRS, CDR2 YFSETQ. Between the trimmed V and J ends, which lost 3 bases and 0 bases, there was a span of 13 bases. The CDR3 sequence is CASSSQGGNSGANVLTF. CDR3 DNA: TGCGCCAGCAGCTCACAAGGGGGAAACTCTGGGGCCAACGTCCTGACTTTC.

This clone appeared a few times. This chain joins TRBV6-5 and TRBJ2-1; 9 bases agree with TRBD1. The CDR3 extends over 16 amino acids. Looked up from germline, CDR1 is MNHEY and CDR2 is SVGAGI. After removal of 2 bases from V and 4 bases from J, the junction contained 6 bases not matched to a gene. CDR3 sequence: CASSYEGQGRYNEQFF. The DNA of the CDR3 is TGTGCCAGCAGTTACGAGGGACAGGGTCGATACAATGAGCAGTTCTTC.

The CDR3 DNA follows: TGTGCCAGCAGTTTAAACAGAGAGACCCAGTACTTC. This encodes CASSLNRETQYF. The J gene is TRBJ2-5, the V gene TRBV28; D gene ambiguous. Trimming removed 2 bases at V and 4 bases at J, with 5 bases between. This CDR3 spans 12 amino acids. The germline V gene encodes CDR1 MDHEN and CDR2 SYDVKM. The whole variable domain, filled in from reference TRBV28 and TRBJ2-5, reads DVKVTQSSRYLVKRTGEKVFLECVQDMDHENMFWYRQDPGLGLRLIYFSYDVKMKEKGDIPEGYSVSREKKERFSLILESASTNQTSMYLCASSLNRETQYFGPGTRLLVL.

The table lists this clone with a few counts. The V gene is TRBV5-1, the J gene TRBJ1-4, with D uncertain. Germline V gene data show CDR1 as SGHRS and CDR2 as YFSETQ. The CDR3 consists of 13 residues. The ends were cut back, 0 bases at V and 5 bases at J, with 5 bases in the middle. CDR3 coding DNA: TGCGCCAGCAGCTTGGCCAGGAATGAAAAACTGTTTTTT. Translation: CASSLARNEKLFF.

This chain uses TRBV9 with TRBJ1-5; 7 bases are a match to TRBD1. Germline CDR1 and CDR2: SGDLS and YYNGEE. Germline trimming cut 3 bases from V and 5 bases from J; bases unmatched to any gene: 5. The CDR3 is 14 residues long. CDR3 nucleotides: TGTGCCAGCAGCGAGACAGGGCTCCATCAGCCCCAGCATTTT. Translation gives CASSETGLHQPQHF.

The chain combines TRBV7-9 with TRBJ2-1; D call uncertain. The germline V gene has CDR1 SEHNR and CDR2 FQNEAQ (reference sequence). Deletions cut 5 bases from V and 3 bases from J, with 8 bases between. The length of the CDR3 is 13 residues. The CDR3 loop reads CASSRKRYNEQFF. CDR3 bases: TGTGCCAGCAGCCGTAAGCGCTACAATGAGCAGTTCTTC.